The 11 T cell receptor beta chains listed next were all sequenced from one sample in a study of metastatic and nonmetastatic thyroid tumors. Treatment of any kind had been given to no patient before thyroid surgery. TCRdb reprocessed the PCR reads using MiXCR. The table lists around 21,000 clones, 35% to 40% of them singletons. Sequencing input: tumor tissue. Source of these receptors: a female donor with papillary thyroid cancer or a benign thyroid nodule (not recorded which). Some clones in this sample may be carry-over from other donors' samples.

This clone was seen a few times. V gene TRBV6-1 combines with J gene TRBJ1-6; 9 nucleotides agree with TRBD1. Per the germline V gene, CDR1 is MNHNS and CDR2 is SASEGT. Losses at the gene ends were 7 bases for V and 8 bases for J; bases not matched to a gene: 9. The CDR3 spans 15 residues. CDR3 sequence (DNA): TGTGCCAGCATGACGGACAGGGGAGGGTATTCACCCCTCCACTTT. The encoded protein is CASMTDRGGYSPLHF.

The V and J genes are TRBV10-3 and TRBJ2-2; 14 nucleotides agree with TRBD2. Germline trimming cut 7 bases from V and 7 bases from J; bases unmatched to any gene: 8. This CDR3 comprises 16 residues. CDR1 and CDR2 from the germline V gene are ENHRY and SYGVKD. The CDR3: CAIKAGTSGSGGELFF. CDR3 DNA sequence: TGTGCCATCAAAGCCGGGACTAGCGGGAGTGGCGGGGAGCTGTTTTTT.

V gene TRBV6-1 combines with J gene TRBJ2-3; D not resolved. CDR1 and CDR2 (germline): MNHNS, SASEGT. V dropped 6 bases and J dropped 1 base, with 17 bases sitting between them. This CDR3 contains 16 residues. The CDR3 protein is CASRRTKLTGTDTQYF. The DNA for the CDR3 is TGTGCCAGCAGACGGACCAAACTCACAGGCACAGATACGCAGTATTTT.

This clone was observed a few times. The V call is TRBV6-1, the J call TRBJ1-1; weak D call: TRBD1 (6 bases). CDR1 MNHNS and CDR2 SASEGT come from the germline V gene. The CDR3 is made up of 14 amino acids. Deletions cut 6 bases from V and 4 bases from J, with 15 bases between. CDR3 nucleotide sequence: TGTGCCAGCAGCCTCGAGGGGGGGGTCACTGAAGCTTTCTTT. Amino acids: CASSLEGGVTEAFF.

This clone appeared a few times. The chain uses TRBV19 and TRBJ1-1; TRBD1 agrees at 8 bases. The CDR3 loop spans 15 amino acids. V shed 6 bases, J shed 4 bases, and the junction held 10 bases outside the gene matches. The germline CDR1 and CDR2 sequences are LNHDA and SQIVND (reference sequence). CDR3 amino acids: CASRDRAVEGTEAFF. The CDR3 region has the DNA TGTGCCAGTAGGGACAGGGCTGTTGAGGGCACTGAAGCTTTCTTT.

This clone was counted only a few times. The J gene is TRBJ1-3, the V gene TRBV12-5, with a weak D call TRBD1 (6 bases). The CDR3 runs 16 residues. V lost 7 bases and J 0 bases, leaving 16 bases between the germline ends. Germline lookup yields CDR1 LGHNT and CDR2 FRNRAP. The CDR3 nucleotides read TGTGCTAGTGCCCTTCGAGGGGGGAGCTCTGGAAACACCATATATTTT. It yields the protein CASALRGGSSGNTIYF.

This clone appeared a few times. This CDR3 is CASNGLFNYGYTF. Here the CDR3 DNA reads TGTGCCAGTAACGGCCTCTTTAACTATGGCTACACCTTC. This sequence joins TRBV6-1 and TRBJ1-2, with D unclear. Germline V gene sequence: CDR1 MNHNS, CDR2 SASEGT. V lost 9 bases and J lost 1, with 12 bases in between. The CDR3 spans 13 residues.

The chain recombines TRBV28 with TRBJ2-1, with D unresolved. Germline CDR1 is MDHEN and CDR2 is SYDVKM. This CDR3 has 13 residues. Trimming cost V 6 bases and J 5 bases, with 11 bases left between them. CDR3: CASSPSYDNEQFF. For the CDR3, the DNA is TGTGCCAGCAGCCCAAGTTACGACAATGAGCAGTTCTTC.

This clone has just a few counts. This chain joins TRBV12-3 or TRBV12-4 and TRBJ1-2; no firm D call. The CDR3 runs 13 residues. V gave up 6 bases and J gave up 4 bases, with 12 bases separating them. The CDR3 nucleotides are TGTGCCAGCAGCCCCCTGGAAAGCTATGGCTACACCTTC. The encoded protein is CASSPLESYGYTF.

A few counts support this clone. A read error may explain this, as a much larger clone is one base away. The V and J genes are TRBV27 and TRBJ2-2; D gene ambiguous. This CDR3 has 14 amino acids. V was pared by 6 bases and J by 7 bases, with 15 bases between. The germline V gene encodes CDR1 MNHEY and CDR2 SMNVEV (reference sequence). CDR3 nucleotide sequence: TGTGCCAGCAGCCTAGGGATACAGTTCGGGGAGCTGTTTTTT. Its translation is CASSLGIQFGELFF.

V gene TRBV4-3 combines with J gene TRBJ2-2; no firm D call. V was shortened by 6 bases and J by 4 bases, with 6 bases between the two germline ends. The CDR3 runs to 12 residues. Per germline, CDR1 LGHNA and CDR2 YSLEER. CDR3 sequence reads: CASSRSTGELFF. The CDR3 region has the DNA TGCGCCAGCAGTCGAAGCACCGGGGAGCTGTTTTTT.